These T cell receptor beta chains were read from a single sample in a study of cytomegalovirus exposure and HLA in healthy donors. Repertoires were generated with immunoSEQ multiplex PCR, while TCRdb's copy carries only in-frame clones and drops some. The sample includes approximately 160,000 clones, roughly 76% of them seen just once. Sequencing input: PBMCs. These receptors all come from a human donor in good health. CDR3s include the opening cysteine and the closing phenylalanine or tryptophan. The order of the fields is J gene, V gene, clone size, D gene, CDR3 protein, CDR3 DNA. The D gene is left open where the match is weak. Clone size is shown for a subset of rows, as once, few, many or a class of expanded clone.

>TRBJ2-3|TRBV5-1|-|-
CASSLSQGTDTQYF
TGCGCCAGCAGCTTGTCCCAGGGAACAGATACGCAGTATTTT
>TRBJ1-5|TRBV27|-|-
CASSKQTGSNQPQHF
TGTGCCAGCAGTAAGCAAACGGGGTCCAATCAGCCCCAGCATTTT
>TRBJ1-5|TRBV5-1|few|TRBD1
CASSLEGTGDQPQHF
TGCGCCAGCAGCTTGGAGGGGACAGGGGATCAGCCCCAGCATTTT
>TRBJ2-7|TRBV6-1|few|-
CASSQTVAYEQYF
TGTGCCAGCAGCCAGACAGTCGCCTACGAGCAGTACTTC
>TRBJ2-3|TRBV27|-|TRBD2
CASRWGGGAGDTQYF
TGTGCCAGCAGATGGGGCGGGGGGGCCGGAGATACGCAGTATTTT
>TRBJ1-5|TRBV15|-|TRBD1
CATSRVGQGDQPQHF
TGTGCCACCAGCAGAGTGGGACAGGGAGATCAGCCCCAGCATTTT
>TRBJ2-7|TRBV2|-|TRBD1
CASSRTGIFREDEQYF
TGTGCCAGCAGCCGGACAGGGATTTTCAGAGAGGACGAGCAGTACTTC
>TRBJ2-1|TRBV12-5|-|TRBD2
CASGLVPSGGAGNEQFF
TGTGCTAGTGGTTTGGTACCTAGCGGGGGGGCTGGGAATGAGCAGTTCTTC
>TRBJ2-3|TRBV15|-|TRBD2
CATSSFSASGGSTDTQYF
TGTGCCACCAGCAGCTTCTCGGCTAGCGGGGGAAGCACAGATACGCAGTATTTT
>TRBJ2-7|TRBV11-2|-|TRBD1
CASSFDRDEQYF
TGTGCCAGCAGCTTCGACAGGGACGAGCAGTACTTC
>TRBJ1-4|TRBV7-9|few|-
CATQADSGATNEKLFF
TGTGCCACCCAGGCGGACAGCGGGGCAACTAATGAAAAACTGTTTTTT
>TRBJ2-3|TRBV18|-|TRBD2
CASSPGLAGGTSTDTQYF
TGTGCCAGCTCACCAGGACTAGCGGGGGGGACTAGCACAGATACGCAGTATTTT
>TRBJ2-2|TRBV11-3|-|TRBD1
CASRTGGGNTGELFF
TGTGCCAGCAGGACAGGGGGAGGGAACACCGGGGAGCTGTTTTTT
>TRBJ1-1|TRBV7-9|-|-
CASSLVWGQSNTEAFF
TGTGCCAGCAGCTTAGTTTGGGGGCAGTCGAACACTGAAGCTTTCTTT
>TRBJ1-3|TRBV7-9|-|TRBD1
CASSRTRDSSGNTIYF
TGTGCCAGCAGCAGGACCCGGGACAGCTCTGGAAACACCATATATTTT
>TRBJ1-3|TRBV15|-|-
CATSMEQGPLGNTIYF
TGTGCCACCAGCATGGAACAGGGACCTCTTGGAAACACCATATATTTT
>TRBJ2-3|TRBV19|-|TRBD2
CASSTQTSGATDTQYF
TGTGCCAGTAGTACCCAGACTAGCGGGGCCACAGATACGCAGTATTTT
>TRBJ1-2|TRBV27|-|-
CASSRTISDGSYGYTF
TGTGCCAGCAGTCGAACTATTTCCGACGGATCCTATGGCTACACCTTC
>TRBJ1-6|TRBV6-1|-|-
CASSEAGHLWANSPLHF
TGTGCCAGCAGTGAAGCGGGACATCTCTGGGCTAATTCACCCCTCCACTTT
>TRBJ1-1|TRBV6-6|few|TRBD1
CASRYGQGTEAFF
TGTGCCAGCAGATACGGACAGGGCACTGAAGCTTTCTTT
>TRBJ2-4|TRBV5-4|-|TRBD1
CASSRGQALAKNIQYF
TGTGCCAGCAGCAGGGGACAGGCGTTAGCCAAAAACATTCAGTACTTC
>TRBJ2-1|TRBV13|-|TRBD1
CASSITGQGKNEQFF
TGTGCCAGCAGCATCACGGGACAGGGAAAAAATGAGCAGTTCTTC